The 12 T cell receptor beta chains below all came from one sample that was sequenced in a study of blood T cells in healthy people across ages. A second PCR, run for about 6 to 11 cycles, used a sample-barcoded 5' primer plus a J-beta primer mix. TCRdb reprocessed the 5' RACE reads with MiXCR, giving one entry per CDR3 protein. The table records about 1 million distinct CDR3 sequences, 35% to 55% of them present only once. The sequencing input was blood. These receptors were collected from a woman aged 55-70 years in good health.

The V and J genes are TRBV25-1 and TRBJ1-2; TRBD1 agrees at 8 bases. The trim removed 0 bases at V and 4 bases at J, leaving 7 bases unmatched. The germline CDR1 and CDR2 sequences are MGHDK and SYGVNS. The CDR3 is 16 amino acids. The CDR3 DNA follows: TGTGCCAGCAGTGAATATGGAGGCAGGGGGCCCTATGGCTACACCTTC. Translated: CASSEYGGRGPYGYTF.

This chain connects TRBV7-3 to TRBJ1-1; D uncertain. The CDR3 runs to 14 residues. Germline V gene sequence: CDR1 SGHTA, CDR2 FQGTGA. Trimming shortened V by 1 base and J by 1 base, and 7 bases separated the two germline ends. The CDR3 region is CASSLNSWNTEAFF. The CDR3 DNA reads TGTGCCAGCAGCTTAAATTCATGGAACACTGAAGCTTTCTTT.

The chain uses TRBV15 and TRBJ1-2, with 7 nucleotides matching TRBD1. Germline values: CDR1 LNHNV, CDR2 YYDKDF (reference sequence). CDR3 length: 14 residues. The V segment lost 6 bases and the J segment 5 bases; nucleotides outside the gene matches: 9. The CDR3 sequence is CATRTDRSLYGYTF. The CDR3 region has the DNA TGTGCCACCAGAACGGACAGGTCCTTGTATGGCTACACCTTC.

The genes are TRBV20-1 and TRBJ2-5, with D unclear. Trimming pared 3 bases from V and 3 bases from J, leaving 8 bases between. From germline, CDR1 is DFQATT and CDR2 SNEGSKA (reference sequence). This CDR3 comprises 12 residues. CDR3 nucleotides: TGCAGTGCTAGGGCCCTTAAAGAGACCCAGTACTTC. It yields the protein CSARALKETQYF.

The chain links TRBV7-8 to TRBJ1-5, with unresolved D. Germline loops: CDR1 SGHVS, CDR2 FQNEAQ. Trimming took off 5 bases at V and 7 bases at J, with 9 bases between the two ends. The CDR3 runs 12 residues. The DNA of the CDR3 is TGTGCCAGCAGCCCATTTGGGCAGCCCCAGCATTTT. Its translation: CASSPFGQPQHF.

The CDR3 nucleotides are TGTGCCAGCAGCTTCCACAGGGGCGCCTTGTCCACCGGGGAGCTGTTTTTT. Amino acids: CASSFHRGALSTGELFF. V usage is TRBV5-6 and J usage is TRBJ2-2, with 7 positions matching TRBD1. V lost 2 bases and J lost 4; bases outside the gene matches: 11. The CDR3 has 17 residues. Germline V gene sequence: CDR1 SGHDT, CDR2 YYEEEE.

J is TRBJ2-1 and V is TRBV27; weak D call: TRBD2 (6 bases). Judging by the DNA end, TRBJ2-7 fits better; the J call may be wrong. The CDR3 is 15 amino acids. CDR1 is MNHEY, CDR2 SMNVEV, per germline (reference sequence). The CDR3 coding sequence is TGTGCCAGCAGTAAAAGATGGGACTCCTACAATGAGCAGTACTTC. Its translation is CASSKRWDSYNEQYF.

This clonotype was counted only a few times. The V call is TRBV12-3 or TRBV12-4, the J call TRBJ2-1; TRBD2 is a possible D gene (5 bases). V was shortened by 2 bases and J by 5 bases, with 13 bases between the two germline ends. The CDR3 runs 15 residues. CDR3 region: CASSLSGLAHNEQFF. The CDR3 coding sequence is TGTGCCAGCAGTTTAAGTGGGCTAGCACACAATGAGCAGTTCTTC.

This sequence joins TRBV6-5 and TRBJ1-4; TRBD1 agrees at 7 bases. The CDR3 spans 18 residues. The germline V gene has CDR1 MNHEY and CDR2 SVGAGI. V gave up 0 bases and J gave up 5 bases; unmatched junction bases: 12. Here the CDR3 reads CASSYSSIPGQWNEKLFF. The CDR3, as DNA: TGTGCCAGCAGTTACTCCAGCATTCCGGGACAGTGGAATGAAAAACTGTTTTTT.

In its sample, this clonotype was seen once. The V gene is TRBV14, the J gene TRBJ2-3; D is unresolved. Trimming took 2 bases from V and 0 from J, leaving 9 bases between them. Per the germline V gene, CDR1 is SGHDN and CDR2 is FVKESK. This CDR3 contains 15 residues. CDR3 DNA: TGTGCCAGCAGCCAACGCAGGCTTAGCACAGATACGCAGTATTTT. Translating gives CASSQRRLSTDTQYF.

This chain connects TRBV2 to TRBJ2-3; 14 bases line up with TRBD2. The CDR3 spans 17 residues. CDR1 SNHLY and CDR2 FYNNEI come from the germline V gene. Trimming took 5 bases from V and 2 from J; bases not matched to a gene: 6. In DNA, the CDR3 is TGTGCCAGCAGTCCCGGACTAGCGGGAGGTTTCACAGATACGCAGTATTTT. Its translation is CASSPGLAGGFTDTQYF.

The rearrangement uses TRBV12-3 or TRBV12-4 and TRBJ2-3; TRBD1 matches at 7 bases. V lost 3 bases and J lost 1; bases outside the gene matches: 4. CDR3 length equals 15 residues. CDR3 sequence reads: CASSLYRGGTDTQYF. CDR3 DNA sequence: TGTGCCAGCAGTTTGTACAGGGGAGGCACAGATACGCAGTATTTT.